The present entry profiles one T cell receptor beta chain with its context. Antigen unknown. The sample belongs to a study of T cell repertoires in ileal Crohn's disease. Study-level background: Approximately 32% were active smokers at surgery; median disease duration was nearly eight years. Every patient was operated on for stricturing (around 61%) or penetrating (approximately 39%) complications. The study's findings and limits: All patients with clonality above 26.8% had endoscopic recurrence.

The V gene's germline CDR1 is SGDLS and CDR2 YYNGEE. V gave up 0 bases and J gave up 5 bases; unmatched junction bases: 2. This CDR3 region has 16 residues. Some clones are missing from TCRdb's copy, which holds only in-frame ones; the method was immunoSEQ multiplex PCR. The table shows 11,000 to 15,000 clones, with over 80% occurring only once. The sequenced sample was ileal tissue. The chain links TRBV9 to TRBJ2-1; 13 bases are a match to TRBD2. The receptor's source is an adult with Crohn's disease. The CDR3: CASSVGGLAGDNEQFF. In DNA, the CDR3 is TGTGCCAGCAGCGTAGGAGGACTAGCGGGGGACAATGAGCAGTTCTTC. Full variable domain (rest looked up from reference TRBV9 and TRBJ2-1): DSGVTQTPKHLITATGQRVTLRCSPRSGDLSVYWYQQSLDQGLQFLIQYYNGEERAKGNILERFSAQQFPDLHSELNLSSLELGDSALYFCASSVGGLAGDNEQFFGPGTRLTVL.